This T cell receptor (beta chain) comes out of a study of shared clonotypes between healthy human individuals. TCRdb keeps only in-frame clones here, not all; method: immunoSEQ multiplex PCR. The data hold more than 2 million clones, with just under 95% observed a single time. Naive CD8 cells, CD45RO-negative and positively selected for CCR7, excluded terminally differentiated effector memory CD45RA+ cells. Only a few counts were recorded for this clone. Different DNA sequences within this sample yield the same CDR3. Between the trimmed V and J ends, which lost 6 bases and 2 bases, there was a span of 11 bases. This CDR3 has 13 amino acids. Per germline, CDR1 MNHNS and CDR2 SASEGT.

The V and J genes are TRBV6-1 and TRBJ2-7; a weak D match, TRBD1 (6 bases). This clonotype originated in a man younger than 30 in good health. The sequencing sample was made of naive CD8+ T cells sorted from blood. CDR3 coding DNA: TGTGCCAGCAGCCGCAGGGGCCCCTACGAGCAGTACTTC. It encodes CASSRRGPYEQYF.